This TCR beta chain was identified in a study of blood T cell repertoires in COVID-19. About the research overall: Both acute and convalescent COVID-19 samples were obtained from the United States, Italy and Spain.

TCRdb keeps only in-frame clones here, not all; method: immunoSEQ multiplex PCR. The table lists hundreds of thousands of clones, 80% to 90% of them singletons, with 0.7% to 1% in the top ten. The trim removed 6 bases at V and 10 bases at J, leaving 6 bases unmatched. There are 12 residues in the CDR3. The chain recombines TRBV12-3 or TRBV12-4 with TRBJ2-1, with TRBD2 matching 7 bases. The clonotype was recovered from a young man with COVID-19, enrolled during active disease. The sample was peripheral blood. The CDR3 sequence: CASRRLAREQFF. The CDR3 coding sequence is TGTGCCAGCAGAAGACTAGCCCGGGAGCAGTTCTTC.